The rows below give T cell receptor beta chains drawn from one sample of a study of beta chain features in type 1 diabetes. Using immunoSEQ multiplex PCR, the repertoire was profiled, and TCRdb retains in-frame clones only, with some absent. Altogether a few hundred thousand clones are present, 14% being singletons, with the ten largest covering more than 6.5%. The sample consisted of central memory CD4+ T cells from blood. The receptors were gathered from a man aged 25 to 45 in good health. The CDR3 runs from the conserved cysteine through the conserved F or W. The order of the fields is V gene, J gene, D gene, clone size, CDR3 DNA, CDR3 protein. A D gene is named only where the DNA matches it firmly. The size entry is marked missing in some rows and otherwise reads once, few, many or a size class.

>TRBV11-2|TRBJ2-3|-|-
TGTGCCAGCTACAGGAGCACAGATACGCAGTATTTT
CASYRSTDTQYF
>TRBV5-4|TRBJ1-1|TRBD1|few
TGCGCCAGCAGCTTCCAGGGGGCGACCACTGAAGCTTTCTTT
CASSFQGATTEAFF
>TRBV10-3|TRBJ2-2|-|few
TGTGCCACCACACCAAGATTGGGGGCGGGATCCGGGGAGCTGTTTTTT
CATTPRLGAGSGELFF
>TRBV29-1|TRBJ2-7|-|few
TGCAGCGTTGTTCTCACTTACGAGCAGTACTTC
CSVVLTYEQYF
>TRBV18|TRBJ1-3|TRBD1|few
TGTGCCAGCTCACCCCCCGGGACAGGTAGAGGAAACACCATATATTTT
CASSPPGTGRGNTIYF
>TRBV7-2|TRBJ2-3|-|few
TGTGCCAGCAGCTTAGAAGTCAGCACAGATACGCAGTATTTT
CASSLEVSTDTQYF
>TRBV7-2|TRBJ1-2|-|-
TGTGCCAGTGGGGAGAGGGGTCATGCCTATGGCTACACCTTC
CASGERGHAYGYTF
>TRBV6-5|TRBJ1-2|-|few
TGTGCCAGCAGGCAGCAGGGGCTCAAGGGCTACACCTTC
CASRQQGLKGYTF
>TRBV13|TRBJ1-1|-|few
TGTGCCAGCAACCGACAGGTTACGGAGACTGAAGCTTTCTTT
CASNRQVTETEAFF
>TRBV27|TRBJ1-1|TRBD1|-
TGTGCCAGCAGTTTATTTGGACAGGGGTCCAACACTGAAGCTTTCTTT
CASSLFGQGSNTEAFF
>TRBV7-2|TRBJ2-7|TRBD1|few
TGTGCCAGCAGCTCAGGACAGGGGCCCGGCGAGCAGTACTTC
CASSSGQGPGEQYF
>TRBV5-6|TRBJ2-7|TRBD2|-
TGTGCCAGCAGCACCGGACTAGCGGGGGGCCGCCACGAGCAGTACTTC
CASSTGLAGGRHEQYF
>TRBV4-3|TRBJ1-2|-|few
TGCGCCAGCACCCTTCCTGGGGGAAGGTATGGCTACACCTTC
CASTLPGGRYGYTF
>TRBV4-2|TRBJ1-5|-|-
TGTGCCAGCAGCAGAACAGGGAGGAATCAGCCCCAGCATTTT
CASSRTGRNQPQHF
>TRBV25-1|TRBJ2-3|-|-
TGTGCCAGCAGTGATGGGGGGGCCGGTTTCACAGATACGCAGTATTTT
CASSDGGAGFTDTQYF
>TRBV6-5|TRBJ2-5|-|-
TGTGCCAGCAGTCCCCCCGGAGGGCTTGGAGAGACCCAGTACTTC
CASSPPGGLGETQYF
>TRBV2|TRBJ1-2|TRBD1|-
TGTGCCAGCAGAGGCCGCCTTGGGACAGACCTCTATGGCTACACCTTC
CASRGRLGTDLYGYTF
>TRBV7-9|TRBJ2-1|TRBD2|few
TGTGCCAGCGGACTAGCGGGAGGGACCGGCTACAATGAGCAGTTCTTC
CASGLAGGTGYNEQFF
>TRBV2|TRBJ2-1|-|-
TGTGCCAGCAGTGTCTTAACAGGGGGGGATGAGCAGTTCTTC
CASSVLTGGDEQFF
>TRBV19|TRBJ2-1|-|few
TGTGCCAGTAGTATCGGCACGTGGCGAGACAATGAGCAGTTCTTC
CASSIGTWRDNEQFF